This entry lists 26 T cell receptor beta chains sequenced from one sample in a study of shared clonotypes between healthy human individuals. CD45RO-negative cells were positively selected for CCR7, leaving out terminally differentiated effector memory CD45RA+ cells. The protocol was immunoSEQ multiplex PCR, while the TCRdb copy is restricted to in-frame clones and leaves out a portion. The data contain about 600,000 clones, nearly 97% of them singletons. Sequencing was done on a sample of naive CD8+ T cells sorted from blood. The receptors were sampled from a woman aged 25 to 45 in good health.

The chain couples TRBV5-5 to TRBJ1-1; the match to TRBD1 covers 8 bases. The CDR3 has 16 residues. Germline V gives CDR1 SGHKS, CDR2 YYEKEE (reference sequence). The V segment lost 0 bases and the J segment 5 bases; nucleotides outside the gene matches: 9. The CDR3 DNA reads TGTGCCAGCAGCTTGGAATTGGACAGGGCGGGGACTGAAGCTTTCTTT. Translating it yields CASSLELDRAGTEAFF.

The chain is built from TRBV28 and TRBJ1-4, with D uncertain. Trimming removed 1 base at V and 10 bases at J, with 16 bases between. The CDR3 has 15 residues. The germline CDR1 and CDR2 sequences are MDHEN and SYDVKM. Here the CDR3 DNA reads TGTGCCAGCAGTTTATTCAGTAGTAGGTTTGGAAAACTGTTTTTT. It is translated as CASSLFSSRFGKLFF.

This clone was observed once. CDR3: CASSLGFGLSSYEQYF. For the CDR3, the DNA is TGTGCCAGCAGCTTAGGGTTCGGGCTTAGCTCCTACGAGCAGTACTTC. V gene TRBV7-2 combines with J gene TRBJ2-7; no firm D call. There are 16 residues in the CDR3. In germline, CDR1 is SGHTA, CDR2 FQGNSA. Trimming took 1 base from V and 0 from J, leaving 13 bases between them.

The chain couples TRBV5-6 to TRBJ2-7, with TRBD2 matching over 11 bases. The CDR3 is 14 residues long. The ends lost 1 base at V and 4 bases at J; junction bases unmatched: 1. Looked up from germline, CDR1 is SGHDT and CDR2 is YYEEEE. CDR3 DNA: TGTGCCAGCAGCTTGATAGCGGGAGGGTACGAGCAGTACTTC. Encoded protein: CASSLIAGGYEQYF. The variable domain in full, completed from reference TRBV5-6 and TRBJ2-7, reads DAGVTQSPTHLIKTRGQQVTLRCSPKSGHDTVSWYQQALGQGPQFIFQYYEEEERQRGNFPDRFSGHQFPNYSSELNVNALLLGDSALYLCASSLIAGGYEQYFGPGTRLTVT.

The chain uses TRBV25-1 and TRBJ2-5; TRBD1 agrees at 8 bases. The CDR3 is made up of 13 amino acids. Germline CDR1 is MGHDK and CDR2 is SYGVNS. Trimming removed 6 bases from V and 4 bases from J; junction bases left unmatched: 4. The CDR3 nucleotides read TGTGCCAGCAGCGTACAGGGGGGAGAGACCCAGTACTTC. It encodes CASSVQGGETQYF.

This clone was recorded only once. The CDR3 DNA reads as TGTGCCAGCAGTTTATCGCAGGTGCCGGGATACAATGAGCAGTTCTTC. Translated, it gives CASSLSQVPGYNEQFF. The chain carries TRBV27 and TRBJ2-1; possible D gene TRBD2, 5 bases. The CDR3 runs to 16 residues. Germline V gene data show CDR1 as MNHEY and CDR2 as SMNVEV (reference sequence). V was shortened by 0 bases and J by 4 bases, with 13 bases between the two germline ends.

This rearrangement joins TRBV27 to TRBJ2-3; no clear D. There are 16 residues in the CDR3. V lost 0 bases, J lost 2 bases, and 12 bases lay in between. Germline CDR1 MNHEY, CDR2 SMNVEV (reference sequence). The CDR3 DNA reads TGTGCCAGCAGTTTATCAGGAATCCTCCACACAGATACGCAGTATTTT. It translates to CASSLSGILHTDTQYF.

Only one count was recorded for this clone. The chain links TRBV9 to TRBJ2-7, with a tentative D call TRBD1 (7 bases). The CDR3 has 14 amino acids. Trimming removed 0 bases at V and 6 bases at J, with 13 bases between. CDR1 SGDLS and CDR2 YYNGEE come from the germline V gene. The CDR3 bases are TGTGCCAGCAGCGTAGGGGCAGGGGGGTCCGAGCAGTACTTC. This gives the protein CASSVGAGGSEQYF.

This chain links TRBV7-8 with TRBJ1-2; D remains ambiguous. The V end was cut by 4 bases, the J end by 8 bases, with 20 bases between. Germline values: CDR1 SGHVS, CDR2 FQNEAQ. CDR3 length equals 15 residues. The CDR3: CASSSKREGTWGYTF. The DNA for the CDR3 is TGTGCCAGCAGCTCCAAAAGGGAGGGAACTTGGGGCTACACCTTC.

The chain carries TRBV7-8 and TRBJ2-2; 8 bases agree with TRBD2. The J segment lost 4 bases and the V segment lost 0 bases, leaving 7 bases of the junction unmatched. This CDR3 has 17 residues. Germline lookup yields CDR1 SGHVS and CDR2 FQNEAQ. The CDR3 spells CASSLARSGIRTGELFF. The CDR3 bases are TGTGCCAGCAGCTTAGCCCGTAGCGGGATACGCACCGGGGAGCTGTTTTTT. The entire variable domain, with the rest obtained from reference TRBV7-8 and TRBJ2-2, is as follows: GAGVSQSPRYKVAKRGQDVALRCDPISGHVSLFWYQQALGQGPEFLTYFQNEAQLDKSGLPSDRFFAERPEGSVSTLKIQRTQQEDSAVYLCASSLARSGIRTGELFFGEGSRLTVL.

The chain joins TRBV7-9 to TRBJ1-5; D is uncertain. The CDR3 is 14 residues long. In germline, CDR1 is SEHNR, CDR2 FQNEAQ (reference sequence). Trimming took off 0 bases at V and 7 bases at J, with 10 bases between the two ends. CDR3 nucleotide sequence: TGTGCCAGCAGCTTAGCGGGGTATCAACAGCCCCAGCATTTT. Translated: CASSLAGYQQPQHF.

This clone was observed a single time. This chain's CDR3 is CASSQETGGGGYTF. CDR3 in DNA: TGTGCCAGCAGCCAAGAAACAGGGGGCGGCGGCTACACCTTC. The rearrangement joins TRBV14 to TRBJ1-2, with TRBD1 matching over 9 bases. V dropped 0 bases and J dropped 8; count of bases not matched to a gene: 4. The CDR3 sequence is 14 residues long. Looked up from germline, CDR1 is SGHDN and CDR2 is FVKESK.

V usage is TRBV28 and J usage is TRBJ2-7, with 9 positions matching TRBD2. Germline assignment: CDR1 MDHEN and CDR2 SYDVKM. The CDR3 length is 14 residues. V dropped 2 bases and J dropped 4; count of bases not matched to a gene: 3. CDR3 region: CASSLVAGVYEQYF. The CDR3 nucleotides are TGTGCCAGCAGTTTAGTAGCGGGAGTTTACGAGCAGTACTTC.

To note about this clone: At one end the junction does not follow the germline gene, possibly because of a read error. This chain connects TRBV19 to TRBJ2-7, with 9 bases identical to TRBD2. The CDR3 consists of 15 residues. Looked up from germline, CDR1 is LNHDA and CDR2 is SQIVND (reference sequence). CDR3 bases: TGTGCCAGTAGTATAGGCAGCGGGAGGTCCTACGTGCAGTACTTC. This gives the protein CASSIGSGRSYVQYF.

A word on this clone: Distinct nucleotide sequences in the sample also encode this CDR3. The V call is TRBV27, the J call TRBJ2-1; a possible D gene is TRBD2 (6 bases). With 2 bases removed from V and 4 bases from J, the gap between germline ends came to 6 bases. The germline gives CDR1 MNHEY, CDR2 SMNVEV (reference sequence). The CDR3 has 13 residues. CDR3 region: CASSLAGYNEQFF. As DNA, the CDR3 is TGTGCCAGCAGTTTAGCGGGATACAATGAGCAGTTCTTC.

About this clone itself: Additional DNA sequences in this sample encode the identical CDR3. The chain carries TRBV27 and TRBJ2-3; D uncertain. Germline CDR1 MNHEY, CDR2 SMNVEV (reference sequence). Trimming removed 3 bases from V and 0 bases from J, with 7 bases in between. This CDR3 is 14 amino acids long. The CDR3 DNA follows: TGTGCCAGCAGTTTGCCTACTAGCACAGATACGCAGTATTTT. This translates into CASSLPTSTDTQYF.

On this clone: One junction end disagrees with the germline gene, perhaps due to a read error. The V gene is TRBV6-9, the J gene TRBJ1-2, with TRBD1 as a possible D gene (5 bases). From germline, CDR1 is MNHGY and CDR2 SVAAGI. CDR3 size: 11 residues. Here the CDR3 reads CASNPGLGYTF. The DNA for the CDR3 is TGTGCGAGCAACCCGGGGCTTGGCTACACCTTC.

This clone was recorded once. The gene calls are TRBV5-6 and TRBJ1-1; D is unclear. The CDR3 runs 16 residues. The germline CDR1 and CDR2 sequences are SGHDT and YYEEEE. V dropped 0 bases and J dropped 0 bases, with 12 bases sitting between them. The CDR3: CASSLGWYGLNTEAFF. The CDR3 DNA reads TGTGCCAGCAGCTTGGGATGGTATGGGTTGAACACTGAAGCTTTCTTT.

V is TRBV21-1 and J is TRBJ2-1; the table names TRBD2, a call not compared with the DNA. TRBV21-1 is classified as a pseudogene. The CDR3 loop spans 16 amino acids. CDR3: CASSKWGVRVHNEQFF. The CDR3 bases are TGTGCCAGCAGCAAATGGGGGGTACGTGTCCACAATGAGCAGTTCTTC.

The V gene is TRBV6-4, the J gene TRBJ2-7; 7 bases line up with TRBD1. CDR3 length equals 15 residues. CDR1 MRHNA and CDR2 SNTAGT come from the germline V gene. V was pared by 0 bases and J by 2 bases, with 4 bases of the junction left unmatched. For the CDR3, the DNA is TGTGCCAGCAGTGACTCTGACAGGGCGACCTACGAGCAGTACTTC. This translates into CASSDSDRATYEQYF.

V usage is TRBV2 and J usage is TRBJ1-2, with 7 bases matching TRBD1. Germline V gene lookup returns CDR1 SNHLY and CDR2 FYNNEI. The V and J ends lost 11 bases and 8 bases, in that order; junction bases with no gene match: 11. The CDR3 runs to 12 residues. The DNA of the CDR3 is TGTGCCGGTAGGGACAGTGTAAAGGGCTACACCTTC. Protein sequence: CAGRDSVKGYTF.

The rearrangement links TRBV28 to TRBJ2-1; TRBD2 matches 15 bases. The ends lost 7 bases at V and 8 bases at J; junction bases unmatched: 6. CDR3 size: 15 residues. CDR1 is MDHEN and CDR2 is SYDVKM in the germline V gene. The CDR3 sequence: CASTKGLAGGDEQFF. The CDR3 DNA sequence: TGTGCCAGCACAAAGGGACTAGCGGGAGGAGATGAGCAGTTCTTC.

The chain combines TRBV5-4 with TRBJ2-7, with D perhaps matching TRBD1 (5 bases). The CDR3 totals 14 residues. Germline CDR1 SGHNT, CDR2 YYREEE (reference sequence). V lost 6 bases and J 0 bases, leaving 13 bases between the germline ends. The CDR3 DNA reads TGTGCCAGCAAGGAAGGACAAAGCTCCTACGAGCAGTACTTC. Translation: CASKEGQSSYEQYF.

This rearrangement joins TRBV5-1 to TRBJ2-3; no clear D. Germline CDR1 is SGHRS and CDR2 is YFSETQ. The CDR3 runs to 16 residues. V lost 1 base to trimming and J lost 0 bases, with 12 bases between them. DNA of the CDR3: TGCGCCAGCAGCTTGAGTCTCCAGATTAGCACAGATACGCAGTATTTT. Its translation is CASSLSLQISTDTQYF. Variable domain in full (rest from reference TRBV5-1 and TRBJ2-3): KAGVTQTPRYLIKTRGQQVTLSCSPISGHRSVSWYQQTPGQGLQFLFEYFSETQRNKGNFPGRFSGRQFSNSRSEMNVSTLELGDSALYLCASSLSLQISTDTQYFGPGTRLTVL.

DNA of the CDR3: TGTGCCAGCAGCTTCTCGCAGGACTACGAGCAGTACTTC. It is translated as CASSFSQDYEQYF. The chain combines TRBV7-9 with TRBJ2-7; no firm D call. The V gene lost 3 bases and the J gene lost 3 bases, with 9 bases spanning the gap. The CDR3 spans 13 residues. Germline loops: CDR1 SEHNR, CDR2 FQNEAQ (reference sequence).

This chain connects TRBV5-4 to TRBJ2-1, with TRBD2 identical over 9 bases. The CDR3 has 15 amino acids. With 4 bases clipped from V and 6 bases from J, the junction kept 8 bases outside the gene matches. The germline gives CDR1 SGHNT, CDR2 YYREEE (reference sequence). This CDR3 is CASSAREGRFNEQFF. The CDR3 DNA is TGTGCCAGCAGCGCGCGGGAGGGCCGTTTCAATGAGCAGTTCTTC. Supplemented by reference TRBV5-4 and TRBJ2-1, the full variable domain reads ETGVTQSPTHLIKTRGQQVTLRCSSQSGHNTVSWYQQALGQGPQFIFQYYREEENGRGNFPPRFSGLQFPNYSSELNVNALELDDSALYLCASSAREGRFNEQFFGPGTRLTVL.